Each of the 29 T cell receptor beta chains below was sequenced from the same sample in a study of OX40 agonist ivuxolimab in advanced cancers. Only in-frame clones appear in the TCRdb table, and some are missing; sequencing was by immunoSEQ multiplex PCR. This repertoire shows over 40,000 clones, around four fifths found once; its top ten account for under 3.5%. The sample in question was CD4+ or CD8+ T cells sorted from blood, obtained in a trial of the OX40 agonist ivuxolimab. The origin of the receptors is an adult with an advanced solid tumor such as melanoma, head and neck, liver or kidney cancer.

The chain uses TRBV4-1 and TRBJ1-3; TRBD1 matches at 7 bases. The germline V gene encodes CDR1 MGHRA and CDR2 YSYEKL. This CDR3 spans 19 amino acids. Trimming cost V 0 bases and J 0 bases; bases outside gene matches: 11. The CDR3 DNA sequence: TGCGCCAGCAGCCAAGACGGCCACACAGGGGCGACCTCTGGAAACACCATATATTTT. It encodes CASSQDGHTGATSGNTIYF.

This chain uses TRBV28 with TRBJ2-6; possibly TRBD1 for D (5 bases). Germline V gene lookup returns CDR1 MDHEN and CDR2 SYDVKM. With 7 bases removed from V and 0 bases from J, the gap between germline ends came to 19 bases. The CDR3 covers 18 residues. CDR3 nucleotide sequence: TGTGCCAGCACCCAATTCCGGACACCGAGCTCTGGGGCCAACGTCCTGACTTTC. As protein: CASTQFRTPSSGANVLTF. Full variable domain (remainder filled in from reference TRBV28 and TRBJ2-6): DVKVTQSSRYLVKRTGEKVFLECVQDMDHENMFWYRQDPGLGLRLIYFSYDVKMKEKGDIPEGYSVSREKKERFSLILESASTNQTSMYLCASTQFRTPSSGANVLTFGAGSRLTVL.

This clone has a handful of counts. This rearrangement joins TRBV2 to TRBJ1-5, with 9 nucleotides matching TRBD1. Germline values: CDR1 SNHLY, CDR2 FYNNEI. Trimming at V came to 3 bases and at J to 6 bases, leaving 6 bases not matched to a gene. The CDR3 totals 15 residues. The CDR3 coding sequence is TGTGCCAGCAGTGAGGCACAGGGGGCGAGTCAGCCCCAGCATTTT. This codes for CASSEAQGASQPQHF. Filled out from reference TRBV2 and TRBJ1-5, the complete variable domain reads EPEVTQTPSHQVTQMGQEVILRCVPISNHLYFYWYRQILGQKVEFLVSFYNNEISEKSEIFDDQFSVERPDGSNFTLKIRSTKLEDSAMYFCASSEAQGASQPQHFGDGTRLSIL.

The rearrangement links TRBV6-1 to TRBJ2-2; D uncertain. Germline V CDR1 and CDR2: MNHNS, SASEGT. V was trimmed by 7 bases and J by 3 bases, leaving 9 bases between them. The CDR3 consists of 13 residues. The CDR3 sequence is CASIVLHTGELFF. CDR3 nucleotide sequence: TGTGCCAGCATTGTCCTTCACACCGGGGAGCTGTTTTTT.

The V gene is TRBV9, the J gene TRBJ1-5; D remains ambiguous. V dropped 3 bases and J dropped 6 bases, with 13 bases sitting between them. CDR1 is SGDLS and CDR2 is YYNGEE in the germline V gene. The CDR3 is made up of 14 amino acids. CDR3 protein: CASSGRENGQPQHF. For the CDR3, the DNA is TGTGCCAGCAGCGGACGCGAGAACGGTCAGCCCCAGCATTTT.

The CDR3 is CASSFGSGRAGELFF. CDR3 DNA sequence: TGTGCCAGCAGCTTTGGTAGCGGGAGGGCCGGGGAGCTGTTTTTT. The chain couples TRBV7-2 to TRBJ2-2; 11 bases align to TRBD2. V was clipped by 3 bases and J by 6 bases; unmatched bases: 3. The CDR3 extends over 15 amino acids. Germline V CDR1 and CDR2: SGHTA, FQGNSA.

This clone was seen a few times. The rearrangement uses TRBV5-4 and TRBJ2-2, with 8 bases identical to TRBD1. CDR1 SGHNT and CDR2 YYREEE come from the germline V gene (reference sequence). The CDR3 has 16 amino acids. V lost 4 bases, J lost 1 base, and 6 bases stayed unmatched. The CDR3 loop reads CASSRTGTGNTGELFF. DNA of the CDR3: TGTGCCAGCAGCCGGACCGGGACAGGGAACACCGGGGAGCTGTTTTTT.

This clone was seen only once. V usage is TRBV11-3 and J usage is TRBJ2-1; D remains ambiguous. This CDR3 has 14 residues. V lost 0 bases to trimming and J lost 7 bases, with 10 bases between them. The germline V gene has CDR1 SGHNT and CDR2 YENEEA. The CDR3 sequence: CASSLDGPGNEQFF. The CDR3 DNA reads as TGTGCCAGCAGCTTAGACGGGCCCGGGAATGAGCAGTTCTTC.

This rearrangement joins TRBV28 to TRBJ2-5, with 7 bases lining up with TRBD2. This CDR3 has 16 amino acids. Germline CDR1 and CDR2: MDHEN and SYDVKM. Germline trimming cut 5 bases from V and 5 bases from J; bases unmatched to any gene: 14. CDR3 bases: TGTGCCAGCAGTGGCTTGTTTGCGGGAGCATCCGAGACCCAGTACTTC. It encodes CASSGLFAGASETQYF.

The rearrangement uses TRBV13 and TRBJ2-2; D unclear. The V gene's germline CDR1 is PRHDT and CDR2 FYEKMQ (reference sequence). This CDR3 contains 15 residues. The ends were cut back, 0 bases at V and 0 bases at J, with 5 bases in the middle. CDR3 DNA: TGTGCCAGCAGCTTAGGACTCTCGAACACCGGGGAGCTGTTTTTT. Its protein is CASSLGLSNTGELFF.

V and J are TRBV4-3 and TRBJ2-1; D ambiguous. The CDR3 consists of 15 residues. Trimming removed 0 bases at V and 2 bases at J, with 8 bases between. Germline lookup yields CDR1 LGHNA and CDR2 YSLEER. CDR3 bases: TGCGCCAGCAGCCAAGAGCCAGGCGCCTACAATGAGCAGTTCTTC. Amino acids: CASSQEPGAYNEQFF.

The chain couples TRBV19 to TRBJ2-2; D is unresolved. V gave up 2 bases and J gave up 4 bases, with 5 bases separating them. The CDR3 runs to 13 residues. Germline loops: CDR1 LNHDA, CDR2 SQIVND (reference sequence). CDR3 in amino acids: CASSIRVTGELFF. As DNA, the CDR3 is TGTGCCAGTAGTATACGCGTCACCGGGGAGCTGTTTTTT.

V is TRBV7-2 and J is TRBJ2-7; 7 bases are a match to TRBD1. The germline V gene has CDR1 SGHTA and CDR2 FQGNSA. The CDR3 loop spans 15 amino acids. V dropped 2 bases and J dropped 4; count of bases not matched to a gene: 8. CDR3 sequence (DNA): TGTGCCAGCAGCTTAAACCCAGGGGGTTCTTACGAGCAGTACTTC. This codes for CASSLNPGGSYEQYF.

This rearrangement joins TRBV5-1 to TRBJ2-3, with D unclear. The CDR3 runs 14 residues. Trimming took 0 bases from V and 5 from J, leaving 10 bases between them. The germline V gene has CDR1 SGHRS and CDR2 YFSETQ. CDR3 coding DNA: TGCGCCAGCAGCTTGGCAGTGGAAGGAGATACGCAGTATTTT. This sequence encodes CASSLAVEGDTQYF. Filled out from reference TRBV5-1 and TRBJ2-3, the complete variable domain reads KAGVTQTPRYLIKTRGQQVTLSCSPISGHRSVSWYQQTPGQGLQFLFEYFSETQRNKGNFPGRFSGRQFSNSRSEMNVSTLELGDSALYLCASSLAVEGDTQYFGPGTRLTVL.

The rearrangement links TRBV28 to TRBJ2-7, with 9 bases aligning to TRBD2. Germline V gene data show CDR1 as MDHEN and CDR2 as SYDVKM. Trimming cost V 4 bases and J 3 bases; bases outside gene matches: 10. The CDR3 spans 16 residues. The CDR3 is CASSSLAGNIFYEQYF. The CDR3 DNA reads TGTGCCAGCAGTTCCCTAGCGGGGAATATCTTCTACGAGCAGTACTTC.

This clone was seen a handful of times. The chain uses TRBV7-2 and TRBJ2-7, with 14 bases that match TRBD2. The germline CDR1 and CDR2 sequences are SGHTA and FQGNSA. This CDR3 region has 15 residues. V lost 5 bases, J lost 6 bases, and 6 bases stayed unmatched. CDR3 residues: CASSRGTSGSLEQYF. CDR3 DNA: TGTGCCAGCAGCCGTGGGACTAGCGGGAGTCTCGAGCAGTACTTC.

This clone was seen a handful of times. The V gene is TRBV11-2, the J gene TRBJ2-1; 9 positions match TRBD2. Germline V gene lookup returns CDR1 SGHAT and CDR2 FQNNGV. J was trimmed by 5 bases and V by 3 bases; bases with no gene match: 5. CDR3 length: 15 residues. The CDR3 is CASSFGLAINNEQFF. The CDR3 DNA sequence: TGTGCCAGCAGCTTCGGACTAGCGATTAACAATGAGCAGTTCTTC.

The chain recombines TRBV6-6 with TRBJ2-3; 8 bases match TRBD1. The CDR3 covers 15 residues. Trimming at V came to 6 bases and at J to 1 base, leaving 6 bases not matched to a gene. CDR1 is MNHNY and CDR2 is SVGAGI in the germline V gene (reference sequence). CDR3 in amino acids: CASRPGTGGTDTQYF. In DNA, the CDR3 is TGTGCCAGCAGGCCCGGGACAGGCGGCACAGATACGCAGTATTTT.

The chain has TRBV11-1 and TRBJ2-7; 7 nucleotides agree with TRBD1. This CDR3 comprises 14 residues. Germline V gives CDR1 SGHAT, CDR2 FQDESV (reference sequence). Unmatched junction bases numbered 7, after V lost 6 bases and J lost 2 bases. In DNA form, the CDR3 reads TGTGCCAGCAGGTTGACGACAGGGCCCTACGAGCAGTACTTC. Its translation is CASRLTTGPYEQYF.

The chain recombines TRBV7-2 with TRBJ2-5, with a tentative D call TRBD1 (6 bases). Germline CDR1 SGHTA, CDR2 FQGNSA. CDR3 length equals 11 residues. V gave up 5 bases and J gave up 5 bases, with 6 bases separating them. The CDR3 DNA reads as TGTGCCAGCAGCCAGGGGGAGACCCAGTACTTC. It translates to CASSQGETQYF.

The chain has TRBV6-6 and TRBJ1-1, with D uncertain. CDR3 length: 14 amino acids. Germline CDR1 and CDR2: MNHNY and SVGAGI (reference sequence). Trimming left V 4 bases short and J 1 base short, with 10 bases between. The CDR3 region is CASSSPHRNTEAFF. CDR3 sequence (DNA): TGTGCCAGCAGTTCCCCCCACAGGAACACTGAAGCTTTCTTT.

The chain joins TRBV29-1 to TRBJ2-1; 9 bases are a match to TRBD1. Trimming took 7 bases from V and 14 from J; bases not matched to a gene: 12. This CDR3 spans 12 amino acids. The germline V gene encodes CDR1 SQVTM and CDR2 ANQGSEA. This chain's CDR3 is CSARQGDYLEFF. The CDR3 DNA is TGCAGCGCCCGACAGGGGGACTATTTAGAGTTCTTC.

The V call is TRBV11-1, the J call TRBJ2-2; D perhaps matches TRBD2 (6 bases). The germline V gene encodes CDR1 SGHAT and CDR2 FQDESV (reference sequence). The length of the CDR3 is 15 residues. The ends were cut back, 2 bases at V and 0 bases at J, with 7 bases in the middle. This CDR3 reads CASSLRRANTGELFF. The CDR3 bases are TGTGCCAGCAGCTTAAGGAGGGCGAACACCGGGGAGCTGTTTTTT. The whole variable domain, remainder taken from reference TRBV11-1 and TRBJ2-2, is EAEVAQSPRYKITEKSQAVAFWCDPISGHATLYWYRQILGQGPELLVQFQDESVVDDSQLPKDRFSAERLKGVDSTLKIQPAELGDSAMYLCASSLRRANTGELFFGEGSRLTVL.

The gene calls are TRBV9 and TRBJ2-3, with D tentatively TRBD1 or TRBD2 (5 bases each). Germline-derived CDR1 and CDR2 are SGDLS and YYNGEE. With 0 bases removed from V and 9 bases from J, the gap between germline ends came to 11 bases. The CDR3 loop spans 13 amino acids. The CDR3 protein is CASSVGPEGTQYF. The CDR3, as DNA: TGTGCCAGCAGCGTAGGGCCCGAGGGGACGCAGTATTTT.

CDR3 amino acids: CASREGYQPQHF. CDR3 nucleotides: TGTGCCAGTCGAGAGGGGTACCAGCCCCAGCATTTT. The rearrangement uses TRBV19 and TRBJ1-5; TRBD1 might be the D (5 bases). Trimming took 8 bases from V and 7 from J, leaving 12 bases between them. CDR3 length equals 12 residues. CDR1 and CDR2 (germline): LNHDA, SQIVND (reference sequence).

This clone was found a few times. The J gene is TRBJ2-7, the V gene TRBV7-6, with D hard to call. The CDR3 has 11 residues. V gave up 4 bases and J gave up 7 bases, with 8 bases separating them. Germline-derived CDR1 and CDR2 are SGHVS and FNYEAQ. The CDR3 here is CASSSRIEQYF. The CDR3 region has the DNA TGTGCCAGCAGCTCCCGGATTGAGCAGTACTTC.

The chain is built from TRBV19 and TRBJ1-1; a possible D gene is TRBD1 (5 bases). Per the germline V gene, CDR1 is LNHDA and CDR2 is SQIVND (reference sequence). The V end was cut by 3 bases, the J end by 2 bases, with 13 bases between. The CDR3 extends over 15 amino acids. CDR3 protein: CASSIRQPFNTEAFF. CDR3 DNA: TGTGCCAGTAGTATTAGACAGCCTTTCAACACTGAAGCTTTCTTT.

This clone was observed a few times. Other DNA sequences within the sample encode an identical CDR3. The V gene is TRBV6-4, the J gene TRBJ1-2; D is undetermined. The V end was cut by 2 bases, the J end by 3 bases, with 1 base between. CDR1 is MRHNA, CDR2 SNTAGT, per germline. This CDR3 has 11 residues. The CDR3 is CASSDHYGYTF. CDR3 DNA sequence: TGTGCCAGCAGTGACCACTATGGCTACACCTTC.

The CDR3 reads CASSRFQGFNEQFF. For the CDR3, the DNA is TGTGCCAGCAGCCGATTCCAGGGATTCAATGAGCAGTTCTTC. The rearrangement links TRBV27 to TRBJ2-1; maybe TRBD1 (5 bases). This CDR3 has 14 amino acids. Trimming stripped 6 bases from V and 6 bases from J, with 15 bases between. Germline CDR1 MNHEY, CDR2 SMNVEV (reference sequence).